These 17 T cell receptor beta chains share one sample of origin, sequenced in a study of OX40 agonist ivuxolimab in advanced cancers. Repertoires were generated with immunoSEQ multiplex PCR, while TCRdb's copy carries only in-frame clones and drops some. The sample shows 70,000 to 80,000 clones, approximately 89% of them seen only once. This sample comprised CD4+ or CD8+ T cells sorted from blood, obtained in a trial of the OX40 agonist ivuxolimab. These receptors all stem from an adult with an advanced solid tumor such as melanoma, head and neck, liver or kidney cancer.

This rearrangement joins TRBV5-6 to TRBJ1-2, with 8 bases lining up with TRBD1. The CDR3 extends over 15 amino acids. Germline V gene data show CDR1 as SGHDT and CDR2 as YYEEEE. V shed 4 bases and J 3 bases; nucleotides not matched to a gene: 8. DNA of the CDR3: TGTGCCAGCAGCCCGGACCCGACAGGGGACTATGGCTACACCTTC. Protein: CASSPDPTGDYGYTF.

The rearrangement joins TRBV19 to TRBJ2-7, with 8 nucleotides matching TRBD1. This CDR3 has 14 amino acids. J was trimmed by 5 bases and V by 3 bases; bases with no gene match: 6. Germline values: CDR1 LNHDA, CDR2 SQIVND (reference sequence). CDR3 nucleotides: TGTGCCAGTAGTATGACAGGGGAGATTGACGAGCAGTACTTC. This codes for CASSMTGEIDEQYF. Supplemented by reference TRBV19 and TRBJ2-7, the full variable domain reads DGGITQSPKYLFRKEGQNVTLSCEQNLNHDAMYWYRQDPGQGLRLIYYSQIVNDFQKGDIAEGYSVSREKKESFPLTVTSAQKNPTAFYLCASSMTGEIDEQYFGPGTRLTVT.

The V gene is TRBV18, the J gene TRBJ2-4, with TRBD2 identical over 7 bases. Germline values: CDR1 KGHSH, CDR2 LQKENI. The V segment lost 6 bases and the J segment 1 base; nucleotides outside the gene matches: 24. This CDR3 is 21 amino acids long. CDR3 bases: TGTGCCAGCTCCCGGCCCCTCGGGTCAGGGCCTAGCGGTTCTGCCAAAAACATTCAGTACTTC. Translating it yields CASSRPLGSGPSGSAKNIQYF. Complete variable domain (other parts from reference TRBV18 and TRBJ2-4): NAGVMQNPRHLVRRRGQEARLRCSPMKGHSHVYWYRQLPEEGLKFMVYLQKENIIDESGMPKERFSAEFPKEGPSILRIQQVVRGDSAAYFCASSRPLGSGPSGSAKNIQYFGAGTRLSVL.

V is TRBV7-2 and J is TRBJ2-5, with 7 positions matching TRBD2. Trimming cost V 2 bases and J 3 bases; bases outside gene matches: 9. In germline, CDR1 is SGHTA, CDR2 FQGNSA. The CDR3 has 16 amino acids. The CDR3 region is CASSLNGQRGKETQYF. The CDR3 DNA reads TGTGCCAGCAGCTTAAACGGCCAGCGGGGAAAAGAGACCCAGTACTTC.

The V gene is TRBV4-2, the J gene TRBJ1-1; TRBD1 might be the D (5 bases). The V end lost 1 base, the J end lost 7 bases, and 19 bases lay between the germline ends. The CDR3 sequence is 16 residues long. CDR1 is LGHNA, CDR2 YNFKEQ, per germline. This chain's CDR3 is CASSQGSGPRRGEAFF. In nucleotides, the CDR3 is TGTGCCAGCAGCCAAGGTTCGGGGCCTAGGAGGGGTGAAGCTTTCTTT.

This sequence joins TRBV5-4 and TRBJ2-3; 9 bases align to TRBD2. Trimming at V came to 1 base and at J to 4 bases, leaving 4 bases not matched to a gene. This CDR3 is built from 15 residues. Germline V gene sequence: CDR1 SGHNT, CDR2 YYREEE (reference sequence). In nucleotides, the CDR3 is TGTGCCAGCAGCTTGCCGGGACTAGCAGCAGATACGCAGTATTTT. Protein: CASSLPGLAADTQYF.

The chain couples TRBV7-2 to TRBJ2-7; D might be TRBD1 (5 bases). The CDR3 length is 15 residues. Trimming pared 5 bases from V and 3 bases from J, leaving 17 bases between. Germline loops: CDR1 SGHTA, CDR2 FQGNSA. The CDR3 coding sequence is TGTGCCAGCAGCGCCGCAGGGTTCTCTAGCTACGAGCAGTACTTC. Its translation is CASSAAGFSSYEQYF.

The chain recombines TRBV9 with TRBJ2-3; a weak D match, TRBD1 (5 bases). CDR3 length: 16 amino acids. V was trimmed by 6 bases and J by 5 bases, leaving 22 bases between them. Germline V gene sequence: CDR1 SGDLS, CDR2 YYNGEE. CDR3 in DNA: TGTGCCAGCACTACTACTCAGGGATTGGGGCGAGATACGCAGTATTTT. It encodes CASTTTQGLGRDTQYF.

CDR3 bases: TGTGCCAGCACCCTAAGGGGCGTGCCAGATACGCAGTATTTT. Its protein is CASTLRGVPDTQYF. The chain recombines TRBV6-5 with TRBJ2-3; possible D gene TRBD1, 5 bases. V gave up 7 bases and J gave up 4 bases, with 15 bases separating them. The V gene's germline CDR1 is MNHEY and CDR2 SVGAGI. This CDR3 comprises 14 residues.

In DNA, the CDR3 is TGTGCCAGCAGCCGTAGACAGAATCAGCCCCAGCATTTT. Amino acids: CASSRRQNQPQHF. The chain links TRBV6-5 to TRBJ1-5; TRBD1 is a possible D gene (5 bases). Trimming removed 6 bases from V and 4 bases from J, with 10 bases in between. Germline lookup yields CDR1 MNHEY and CDR2 SVGAGI. This CDR3 region has 13 residues.

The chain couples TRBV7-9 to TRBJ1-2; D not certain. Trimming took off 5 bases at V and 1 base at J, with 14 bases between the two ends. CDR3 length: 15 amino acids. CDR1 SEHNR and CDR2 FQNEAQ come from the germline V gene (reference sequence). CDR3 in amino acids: CASSSGLRGNYGYTF. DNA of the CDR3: TGTGCCAGCAGCAGCGGCCTTCGGGGTAACTATGGCTACACCTTC.

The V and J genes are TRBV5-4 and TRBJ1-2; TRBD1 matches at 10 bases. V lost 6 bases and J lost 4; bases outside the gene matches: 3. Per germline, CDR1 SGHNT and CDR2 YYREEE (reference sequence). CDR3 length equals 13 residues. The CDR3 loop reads CASTRTGGYGYTF. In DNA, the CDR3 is TGTGCCAGCACCCGGACAGGGGGCTATGGCTACACCTTC. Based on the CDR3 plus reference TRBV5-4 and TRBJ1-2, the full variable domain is ETGVTQSPTHLIKTRGQQVTLRCSSQSGHNTVSWYQQALGQGPQFIFQYYREEENGRGNFPPRFSGLQFPNYSSELNVNALELDDSALYLCASTRTGGYGYTFGSGTRLTVV.

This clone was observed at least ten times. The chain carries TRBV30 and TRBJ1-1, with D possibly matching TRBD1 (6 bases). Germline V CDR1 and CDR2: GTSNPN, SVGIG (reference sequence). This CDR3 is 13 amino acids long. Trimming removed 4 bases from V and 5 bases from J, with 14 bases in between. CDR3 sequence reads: CAWKGGGWTEAFF. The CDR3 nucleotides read TGTGCCTGGAAGGGGGGAGGTTGGACTGAAGCTTTCTTT.

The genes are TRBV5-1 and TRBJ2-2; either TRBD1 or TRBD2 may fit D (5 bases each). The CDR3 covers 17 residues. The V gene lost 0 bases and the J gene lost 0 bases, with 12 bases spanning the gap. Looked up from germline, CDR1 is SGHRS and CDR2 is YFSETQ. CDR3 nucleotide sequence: TGCGCCAGCAGCTTGGCGGGGCTAACTTCGAACACCGGGGAGCTGTTTTTT. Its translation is CASSLAGLTSNTGELFF.

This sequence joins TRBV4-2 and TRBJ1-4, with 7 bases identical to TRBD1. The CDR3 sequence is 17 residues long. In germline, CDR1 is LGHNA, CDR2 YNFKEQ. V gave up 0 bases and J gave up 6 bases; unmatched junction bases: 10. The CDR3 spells CASSQDVRAGGYEKLFF. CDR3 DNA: TGTGCCAGCAGCCAAGATGTAAGGGCAGGGGGGTATGAAAAACTGTTTTTT.

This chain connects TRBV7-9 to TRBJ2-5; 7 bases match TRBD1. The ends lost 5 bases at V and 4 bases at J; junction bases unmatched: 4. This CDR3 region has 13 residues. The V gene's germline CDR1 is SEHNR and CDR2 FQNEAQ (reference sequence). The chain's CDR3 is CASSPQGRETQYF. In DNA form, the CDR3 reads TGTGCCAGCAGCCCACAGGGGCGAGAGACCCAGTACTTC.

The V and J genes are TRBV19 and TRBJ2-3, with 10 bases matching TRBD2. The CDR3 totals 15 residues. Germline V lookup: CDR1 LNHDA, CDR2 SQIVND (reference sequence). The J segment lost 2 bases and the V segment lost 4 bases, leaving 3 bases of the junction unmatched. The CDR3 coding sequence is TGTGCCAGTAGTACAACTAGCGGGACCACAGATACGCAGTATTTT. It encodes CASSTTSGTTDTQYF.